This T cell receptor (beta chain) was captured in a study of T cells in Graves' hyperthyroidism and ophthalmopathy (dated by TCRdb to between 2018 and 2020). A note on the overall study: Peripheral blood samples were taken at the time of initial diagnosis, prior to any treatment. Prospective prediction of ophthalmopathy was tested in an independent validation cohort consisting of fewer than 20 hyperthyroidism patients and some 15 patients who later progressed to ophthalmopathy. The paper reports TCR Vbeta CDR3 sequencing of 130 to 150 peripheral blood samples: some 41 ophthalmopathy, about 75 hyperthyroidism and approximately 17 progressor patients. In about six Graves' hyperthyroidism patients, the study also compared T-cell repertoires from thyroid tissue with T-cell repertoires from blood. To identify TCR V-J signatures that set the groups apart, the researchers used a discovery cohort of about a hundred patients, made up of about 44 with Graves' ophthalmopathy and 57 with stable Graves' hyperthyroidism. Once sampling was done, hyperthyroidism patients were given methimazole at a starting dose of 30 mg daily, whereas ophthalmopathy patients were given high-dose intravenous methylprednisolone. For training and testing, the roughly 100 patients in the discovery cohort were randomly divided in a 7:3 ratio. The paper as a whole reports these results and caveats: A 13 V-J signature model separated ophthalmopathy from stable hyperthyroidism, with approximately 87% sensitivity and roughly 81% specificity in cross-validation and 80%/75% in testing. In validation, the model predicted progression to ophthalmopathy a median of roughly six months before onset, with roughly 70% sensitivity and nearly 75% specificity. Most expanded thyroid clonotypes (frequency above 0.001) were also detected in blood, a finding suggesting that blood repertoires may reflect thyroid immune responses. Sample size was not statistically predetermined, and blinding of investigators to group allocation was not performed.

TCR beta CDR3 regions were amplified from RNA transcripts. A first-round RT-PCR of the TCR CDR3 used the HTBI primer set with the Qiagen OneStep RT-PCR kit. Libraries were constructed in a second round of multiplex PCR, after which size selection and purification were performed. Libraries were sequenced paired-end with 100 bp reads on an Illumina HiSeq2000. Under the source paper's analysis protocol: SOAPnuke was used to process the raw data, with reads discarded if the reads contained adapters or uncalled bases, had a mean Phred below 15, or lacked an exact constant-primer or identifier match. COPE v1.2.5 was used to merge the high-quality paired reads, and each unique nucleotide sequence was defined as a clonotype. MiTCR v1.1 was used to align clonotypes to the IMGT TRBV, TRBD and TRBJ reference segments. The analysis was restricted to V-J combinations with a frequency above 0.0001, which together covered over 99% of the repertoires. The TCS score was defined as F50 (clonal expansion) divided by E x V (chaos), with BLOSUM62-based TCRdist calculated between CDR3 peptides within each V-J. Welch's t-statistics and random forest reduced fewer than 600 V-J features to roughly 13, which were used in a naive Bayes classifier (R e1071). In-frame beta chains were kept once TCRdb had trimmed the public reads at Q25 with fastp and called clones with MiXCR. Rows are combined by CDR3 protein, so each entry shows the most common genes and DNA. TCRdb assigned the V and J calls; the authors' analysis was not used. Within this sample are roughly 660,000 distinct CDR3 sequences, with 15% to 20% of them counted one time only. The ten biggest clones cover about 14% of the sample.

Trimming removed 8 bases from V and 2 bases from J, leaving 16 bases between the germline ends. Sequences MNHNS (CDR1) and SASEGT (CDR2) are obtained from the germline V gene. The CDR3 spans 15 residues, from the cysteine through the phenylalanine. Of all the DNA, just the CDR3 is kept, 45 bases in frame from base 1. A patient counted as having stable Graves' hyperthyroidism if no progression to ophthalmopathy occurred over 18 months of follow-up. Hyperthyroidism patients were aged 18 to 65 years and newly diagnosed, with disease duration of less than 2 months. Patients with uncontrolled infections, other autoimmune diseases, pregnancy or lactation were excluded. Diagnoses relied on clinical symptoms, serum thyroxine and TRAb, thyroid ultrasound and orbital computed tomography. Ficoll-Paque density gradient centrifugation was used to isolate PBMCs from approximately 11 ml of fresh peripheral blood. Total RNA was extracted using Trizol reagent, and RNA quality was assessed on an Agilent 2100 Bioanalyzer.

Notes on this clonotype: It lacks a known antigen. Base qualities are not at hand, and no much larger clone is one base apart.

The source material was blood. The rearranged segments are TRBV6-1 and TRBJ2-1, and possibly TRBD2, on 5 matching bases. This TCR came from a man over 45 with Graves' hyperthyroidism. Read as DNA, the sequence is TGTGCCAGCCGGACTGTAGAGGGAACCTACAATGAGCAGTTCTTC. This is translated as CASRTVEGTYNEQFF.